The rows below give T cell receptor beta chains drawn from one sample of a study of CD8+ T cells in alopecia areata. Here immunoSEQ multiplex PCR was the method, and the copy in TCRdb shows in-frame clones only, minus some. Of tens of thousands of clones in the sample, approximately 52% were seen once. The sequencing input was NKG2D-high CD8+ T cells sorted from blood. The receptors originated from a human donor with alopecia areata. Both conserved end residues are part of each CDR3. Each record gives: D gene, clone size, CDR3 length, V gene, J gene, CDR3 DNA, CDR3 protein. D genes are given only for firm matches. Clone size, where shown, is once, few, many, or a class for clones that have expanded.

d_call: NA; clone_size: NA; cdr3_length: 15; v_call: TRBV7-9; j_call: TRBJ2-7; cdr3_nt: TGTGCCAGCAGCGCAGTGGCAGTACCCCCCTACGAGCAGTACTTC; cdr3_aa: CASSAVAVPPYEQYF
d_call: TRBD2; clone_size: NA; cdr3_length: 15; v_call: TRBV28; j_call: TRBJ2-7; cdr3_nt: TGTGCCAGCAGTTTAGCCCTAGCGGGGTACTACGAGCAGTACTTC; cdr3_aa: CASSLALAGYYEQYF
d_call: TRBD1; clone_size: NA; cdr3_length: 15; v_call: TRBV7-3; j_call: TRBJ2-3; cdr3_nt: TGTGCCAGCAGCTTAGGGGACAGCTCCACAGATACGCAGTATTTT; cdr3_aa: CASSLGDSSTDTQYF
d_call: NA; clone_size: few; cdr3_length: 11; v_call: TRBV7-9; j_call: TRBJ2-2; cdr3_nt: TGTGCCAGCAGTTATACCGGGGAGCTGTTTTTT; cdr3_aa: CASSYTGELFF
d_call: NA; clone_size: NA; cdr3_length: 13; v_call: TRBV14; j_call: TRBJ2-1; cdr3_nt: TGTGCCAGCAGCCCGGGGCGAACCAATGAGCAGTTCTTC; cdr3_aa: CASSPGRTNEQFF
d_call: TRBD2; clone_size: NA; cdr3_length: 15; v_call: TRBV7-9; j_call: TRBJ2-2; cdr3_nt: TGTGCCAGCAGCCCGACTAGCGGGGTCACCGGGGAGCTGTTTTTT; cdr3_aa: CASSPTSGVTGELFF
d_call: NA; clone_size: NA; cdr3_length: 13; v_call: TRBV6-5; j_call: TRBJ1-2; cdr3_nt: TGTGCCAGCAGACCACACAGCTCGGGTGGCTACACCTTC; cdr3_aa: CASRPHSSGGYTF
d_call: TRBD1; clone_size: NA; cdr3_length: 14; v_call: TRBV7-3; j_call: TRBJ1-1; cdr3_nt: TGTGCCAGCAGCTCGGGACAGGGGCACACTGAAGCTTTCTTT; cdr3_aa: CASSSGQGHTEAFF
d_call: NA; clone_size: once; cdr3_length: 16; v_call: TRBV2; j_call: TRBJ2-3; cdr3_nt: TGTGCCAGCAGTGAATGGAGGGGGGCTCGCACAGATACGCAGTATTTT; cdr3_aa: CASSEWRGARTDTQYF
d_call: TRBD2; clone_size: NA; cdr3_length: 15; v_call: TRBV5-4; j_call: TRBJ2-7; cdr3_nt: TGTGCCAGCAGTCCTTTAGCGGGAGGGCCCGACGAGCAGTACTTC; cdr3_aa: CASSPLAGGPDEQYF
d_call: NA; clone_size: NA; cdr3_length: 16; v_call: TRBV18; j_call: TRBJ2-1; cdr3_nt: TGTGCCAGCTCACCACTCCGCGCCCTGAAGTACAATGAGCAGTTCTTC; cdr3_aa: CASSPLRALKYNEQFF
d_call: NA; clone_size: NA; cdr3_length: 14; v_call: TRBV7-9; j_call: TRBJ2-7; cdr3_nt: TGTGCCAGCAGCTTAGCGATAACTTACTACGAGCAGTACTTC; cdr3_aa: CASSLAITYYEQYF
d_call: TRBD1; clone_size: once; cdr3_length: 14; v_call: TRBV4-3; j_call: TRBJ1-2; cdr3_nt: TGCGCCAGCAGCCAAGGCAGGGGGGTCTATGGCTACACCTTC; cdr3_aa: CASSQGRGVYGYTF
d_call: NA; clone_size: NA; cdr3_length: 13; v_call: TRBV7-6; j_call: TRBJ2-5; cdr3_nt: TGTGCCAGCAGCTTAGCCGGGTCGGGGACCCAGTACTTC; cdr3_aa: CASSLAGSGTQYF
d_call: TRBD1; clone_size: once; cdr3_length: 15; v_call: TRBV29-1; j_call: TRBJ1-2; cdr3_nt: TGCAGCGTGGACAGGGGGGGCGAATTTAGCCGGGGCTACACCTTC; cdr3_aa: CSVDRGGEFSRGYTF
d_call: NA; clone_size: NA; cdr3_length: 15; v_call: TRBV29-1; j_call: TRBJ1-1; cdr3_nt: TGCAGCGTTGAAGATAATTGGGCACCAGGGACTGAAGCTTTCTTT; cdr3_aa: CSVEDNWAPGTEAFF
d_call: NA; clone_size: NA; cdr3_length: 13; v_call: TRBV28; j_call: TRBJ1-2; cdr3_nt: TGTGCCAGCAGTCCAATCGACAGTCGCGGCTACACCTTC; cdr3_aa: CASSPIDSRGYTF
d_call: TRBD2; clone_size: NA; cdr3_length: 15; v_call: TRBV6-6; j_call: TRBJ2-7; cdr3_nt: TGTGCCAGCAGTTCCCCTAGCGGGAGAAGCTACGAGCAGTACTTC; cdr3_aa: CASSSPSGRSYEQYF
d_call: NA; clone_size: NA; cdr3_length: 13; v_call: TRBV7-9; j_call: TRBJ2-5; cdr3_nt: TGTGCCAGCAGCACGGGATTACAAGAGACCCAGTACTTC; cdr3_aa: CASSTGLQETQYF
d_call: TRBD2; clone_size: once; cdr3_length: 15; v_call: TRBV10-2; j_call: TRBJ2-1; cdr3_nt: TGCGCCAGCAGTCCTAGCGGGAGCTCCTACAATGAGCAGTTCTTC; cdr3_aa: CASSPSGSSYNEQFF
d_call: NA; clone_size: NA; cdr3_length: 12; v_call: TRBV6-6; j_call: TRBJ2-1; cdr3_nt: TGTGCCAGCAGTCGACCCTACAATGAGCAGTTCTTC; cdr3_aa: CASSRPYNEQFF
d_call: TRBD2; clone_size: few; cdr3_length: 15; v_call: TRBV7-9; j_call: TRBJ2-3; cdr3_nt: TGTGCCAGCAGGGATGGACTAGCGGGCACAGATACGCAGTATTTT; cdr3_aa: CASRDGLAGTDTQYF
d_call: NA; clone_size: NA; cdr3_length: 16; v_call: TRBV28; j_call: TRBJ2-5; cdr3_nt: TGTGCCAGCAGTTTTCAGGGAGCGGGCCCCAGAGAGACCCAGTACTTC; cdr3_aa: CASSFQGAGPRETQYF
d_call: TRBD2; clone_size: NA; cdr3_length: 15; v_call: TRBV27; j_call: TRBJ2-7; cdr3_nt: TGTGCCAGCAGTCCGGGACTAGCGAACTCCTACGAGCAGTACTTC; cdr3_aa: CASSPGLANSYEQYF
d_call: NA; clone_size: NA; cdr3_length: 11; v_call: TRBV27; j_call: TRBJ2-7; cdr3_nt: TGTGCCAGCCACGAGGGGGGAGAGCAGTACTTC; cdr3_aa: CASHEGGEQYF
d_call: NA; clone_size: NA; cdr3_length: 16; v_call: TRBV14; j_call: TRBJ2-7; cdr3_nt: TGTGCCAGCAGCCAAGGATCGGGACCTTACTCCTACGAGCAGTACTTC; cdr3_aa: CASSQGSGPYSYEQYF
d_call: TRBD1; clone_size: few; cdr3_length: 17; v_call: TRBV11-2; j_call: TRBJ2-7; cdr3_nt: TGTGCCAGCAGCTTCCAGGGGGGACAGGGACGTCGGTACGAGCAGTACTTC; cdr3_aa: CASSFQGGQGRRYEQYF
d_call: NA; clone_size: NA; cdr3_length: 14; v_call: TRBV14; j_call: TRBJ2-7; cdr3_nt: TGTGCCAGCAGCCAAAGCCAGGTTCTCTACGAGCAGTACTTC; cdr3_aa: CASSQSQVLYEQYF
d_call: NA; clone_size: NA; cdr3_length: 15; v_call: TRBV4-2; j_call: TRBJ2-2; cdr3_nt: TGTGCCAGCAGCCAAGACGGGAGACGTTCCGGGGAGCTGTTTTTT; cdr3_aa: CASSQDGRRSGELFF
d_call: NA; clone_size: NA; cdr3_length: 14; v_call: TRBV6-1; j_call: TRBJ1-1; cdr3_nt: TGTGCCAGTCCCGGGGGGACAATGAACACTGAAGCTTTCTTT; cdr3_aa: CASPGGTMNTEAFF
d_call: NA; clone_size: NA; cdr3_length: 15; v_call: TRBV7-9; j_call: TRBJ2-7; cdr3_nt: TGTGCCAGCAGCGCAGACAGTGCTAGCTCCTACGAGCAGTACTTC; cdr3_aa: CASSADSASSYEQYF
d_call: TRBD1; clone_size: NA; cdr3_length: 14; v_call: TRBV5-1; j_call: TRBJ1-1; cdr3_nt: TGCGCCAGCAGTGCAAGGGGGCAGTTCACTGAAGCTTTCTTT; cdr3_aa: CASSARGQFTEAFF
d_call: NA; clone_size: NA; cdr3_length: 15; v_call: TRBV2; j_call: TRBJ2-4; cdr3_nt: TGTGCCAGCAGTGAAGGGGACCGCCGGTTAGACATTCAGTACTTC; cdr3_aa: CASSEGDRRLDIQYF
d_call: NA; clone_size: few; cdr3_length: 14; v_call: TRBV13; j_call: TRBJ2-7; cdr3_nt: TGTGCCAGCAGTGACCAAGACTTCGGCCTCGAGCAGTACTTC; cdr3_aa: CASSDQDFGLEQYF
d_call: NA; clone_size: NA; cdr3_length: 14; v_call: TRBV19; j_call: TRBJ2-3; cdr3_nt: TGTGCCACTCCGCCCATAGCGGTCACAGATACGCAGTATTTT; cdr3_aa: CATPPIAVTDTQYF
d_call: TRBD1; clone_size: NA; cdr3_length: 15; v_call: TRBV11-1; j_call: TRBJ1-5; cdr3_nt: TGTGCCAGCAGCAGTTCCGGGACAGGCAATCAGCCCCAGCATTTT; cdr3_aa: CASSSSGTGNQPQHF
d_call: NA; clone_size: NA; cdr3_length: 15; v_call: TRBV29-1; j_call: TRBJ1-2; cdr3_nt: TGCAGCGTTCTCCACTGGACAGAGGCTAACTATGGCTACACCTTC; cdr3_aa: CSVLHWTEANYGYTF
d_call: NA; clone_size: NA; cdr3_length: 14; v_call: TRBV10-3; j_call: TRBJ2-1; cdr3_nt: TGTGCCATCAGAAACAGCGAGGCAGAAGGTGAGCAGTTCTTC; cdr3_aa: CAIRNSEAEGEQFF
d_call: NA; clone_size: few; cdr3_length: 17; v_call: TRBV4-1; j_call: TRBJ2-1; cdr3_nt: TGCGCCAGCAGCCAAGTTAATCAGGGGCTAGCAGATAATGAGCAGTTCTTC; cdr3_aa: CASSQVNQGLADNEQFF
d_call: NA; clone_size: once; cdr3_length: 14; v_call: TRBV28; j_call: TRBJ2-1; cdr3_nt: TGTGCCAGCAGTTCGCGGACAGCCTACAATGAGCAGTTCTTC; cdr3_aa: CASSSRTAYNEQFF
d_call: NA; clone_size: NA; cdr3_length: 13; v_call: TRBV28; j_call: TRBJ1-1; cdr3_nt: TGTGCCAGCAGGTTGACAGCCAACACTGAAGCTTTCTTT; cdr3_aa: CASRLTANTEAFF
d_call: TRBD1; clone_size: NA; cdr3_length: 12; v_call: TRBV6-6; j_call: TRBJ2-7; cdr3_nt: TGTGCCAGCAGTCCCCAGGGGGACGAGCAGTACTTC; cdr3_aa: CASSPQGDEQYF
d_call: NA; clone_size: NA; cdr3_length: 13; v_call: TRBV29-1; j_call: TRBJ1-1; cdr3_nt: TGCAGCGTTGATCCGGAGGGCGCTTCTGAAGCTTTCTTT; cdr3_aa: CSVDPEGASEAFF
d_call: TRBD2; clone_size: NA; cdr3_length: 18; v_call: TRBV27; j_call: TRBJ2-7; cdr3_nt: TGTGCCAGCAGTTTGGGACTAGCGGGAGGTGCCCTCTCCTACGAGCAGTACTTC; cdr3_aa: CASSLGLAGGALSYEQYF
d_call: TRBD2; clone_size: NA; cdr3_length: 14; v_call: TRBV29-1; j_call: TRBJ2-3; cdr3_nt: TGCAGCGTTGAGGGGCGGGAGGGCACAGATACGCAGTATTTT; cdr3_aa: CSVEGREGTDTQYF
d_call: NA; clone_size: NA; cdr3_length: 11; v_call: TRBV9; j_call: TRBJ2-3; cdr3_nt: TGTGCCAGCAGGGGGGGAAATACGCAGTATTTT; cdr3_aa: CASRGGNTQYF
d_call: TRBD1; clone_size: NA; cdr3_length: 13; v_call: TRBV28; j_call: TRBJ2-7; cdr3_nt: TGTGCCAGCAGTTTAACAGGGGGCCACGAGCAGTACTTC; cdr3_aa: CASSLTGGHEQYF
d_call: NA; clone_size: NA; cdr3_length: 13; v_call: TRBV13; j_call: TRBJ2-1; cdr3_nt: TGTGCCAGCAGCCCTGCGGATAACAATGAGCAGTTCTTC; cdr3_aa: CASSPADNNEQFF